This T cell receptor (beta chain) appears in the sequencing data of a study of blood T cell repertoires in COVID-19. The wider study: Whether acute or convalescent, the COVID-19 samples came from the United States, Italy and Spain. T cells, B-cell-depleted T cells, or PBMCs supplied cDNA or gDNA.

Sequencing was performed with immunoSEQ multiplex PCR; in TCRdb, only in-frame clones are kept and a portion is missing. The data contain over 150,000 clones, more than 65% of them singletons. The CDR3 loop spans 13 amino acids. Germline CDR1 SGHRS, CDR2 YFSETQ. V lost 4 bases and J lost 0, with 5 bases in between. The sequence derives from a woman aged 80 or over with active or convalescent COVID-19. Sequenced input: peripheral blood. This sequence joins TRBV5-1 and TRBJ1-3; no reliable D call. The CDR3 reads CASSPYSGNTIYF. The DNA of the CDR3 is TGCGCCAGCAGCCCGTACTCTGGAAACACCATATATTTT.